This T cell receptor (beta chain) came from a study of T cells after yellow fever vaccination. TCRdb reprocessed the 5' RACE reads via MiXCR and lists one record per CDR3 protein. The profile covers approximately 300,000 distinct CDR3 sequences, with approximately 12% appearing a single time and around 0.49% taken by the ten largest. This clonotype has a handful of counts. Germline V gives CDR1 MNHEY, CDR2 SMNVEV (reference sequence). There are 15 residues in the CDR3. The J segment lost 11 bases and the V segment lost 11 bases, leaving 20 bases of the junction unmatched. This TCR came from a man aged 25-40 years who received the YFV17D yellow fever vaccine. The starting material was CD4+ T cells sorted from PBMCs, obtained 45 days after the yellow fever booster vaccination. The chain joins TRBV27 to TRBJ2-3; 9 positions match TRBD2. The DNA for the CDR3 is TGTGCCTCACAAGAGGCTAGCGGGACCCCGAGGGGGCAGTATTTT. It yields the protein CASQEASGTPRGQYF.